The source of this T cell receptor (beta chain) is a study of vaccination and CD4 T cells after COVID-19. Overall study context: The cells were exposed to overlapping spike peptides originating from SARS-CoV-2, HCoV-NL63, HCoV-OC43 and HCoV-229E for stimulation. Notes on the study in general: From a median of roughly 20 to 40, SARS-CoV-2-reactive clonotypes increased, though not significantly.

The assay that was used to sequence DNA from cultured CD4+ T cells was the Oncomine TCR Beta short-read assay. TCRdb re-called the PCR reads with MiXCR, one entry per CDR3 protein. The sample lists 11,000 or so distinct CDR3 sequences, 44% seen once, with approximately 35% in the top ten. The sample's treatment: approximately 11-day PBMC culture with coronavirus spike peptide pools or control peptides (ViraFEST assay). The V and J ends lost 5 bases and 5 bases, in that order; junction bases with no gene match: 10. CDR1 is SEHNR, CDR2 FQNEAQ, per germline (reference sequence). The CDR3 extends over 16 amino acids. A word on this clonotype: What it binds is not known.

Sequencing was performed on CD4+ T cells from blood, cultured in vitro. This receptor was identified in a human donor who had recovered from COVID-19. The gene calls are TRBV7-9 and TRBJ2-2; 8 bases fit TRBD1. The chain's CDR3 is CASSMDRVGWTGELFF. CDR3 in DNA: TGTGCCAGCAGCATGGACAGGGTCGGGTGGACCGGGGAGCTGTTTTTT.